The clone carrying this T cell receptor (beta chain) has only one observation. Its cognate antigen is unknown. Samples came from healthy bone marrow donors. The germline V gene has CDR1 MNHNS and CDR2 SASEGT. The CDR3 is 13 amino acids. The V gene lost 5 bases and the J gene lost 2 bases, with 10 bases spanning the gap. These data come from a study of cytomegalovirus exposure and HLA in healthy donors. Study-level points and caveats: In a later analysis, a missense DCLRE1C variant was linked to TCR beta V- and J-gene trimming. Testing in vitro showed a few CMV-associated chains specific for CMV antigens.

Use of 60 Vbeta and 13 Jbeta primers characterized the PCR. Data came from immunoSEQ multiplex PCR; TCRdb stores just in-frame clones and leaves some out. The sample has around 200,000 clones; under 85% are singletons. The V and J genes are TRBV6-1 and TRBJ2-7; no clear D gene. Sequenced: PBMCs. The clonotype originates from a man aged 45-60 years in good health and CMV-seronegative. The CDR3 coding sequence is TGTGCCAGCAGTCTTTCTAGAACCTACGAGCAGTACTTC. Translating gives CASSLSRTYEQYF.